This is a list of T cell receptor beta chains from one sample in a study of T-cell reconstitution after alpha-beta-depleted transplantation in children. TCRdb redid the calling of the PCR reads with MiXCR, one entry per CDR3 protein. The table shows roughly 280,000 distinct CDR3 sequences, with approximately 10% occurring only once. Sequencing was performed on peripheral blood, taken 180 days after TCRalphabeta/CD19-depleted stem cell transplant. The receptors stem from a male patient under 10 years old who had a stem cell transplant for chronic granulomatous disease, so the T cells may come from the graft donor. Each CDR3 is given without its conserved first and last residue.

j_gene	len	v_gene	CDR3aa
TRBJ1-1	11	TRBV7-2	ASSTQGRTEAF
TRBJ2-1	17	TRBV6-5	ASSSRLAGGSQLAKEQF
TRBJ2-7	15	TRBV13	ASSFGHRRQVGHEQY
TRBJ2-1	11	TRBV7-9	ASSLVSRGEQF
TRBJ1-5	12	TRBV5-1	ASSLGGTNQPQH
TRBJ2-3	11	TRBV7-2	ASSLGVGDTQY
TRBJ2-3	14	TRBV4-1	ASSQRLAGRTDTQY
TRBJ2-5	13	TRBV7-9	ASSLVSRGWETQY
TRBJ1-2	15	TRBV29-1	SVEDQRVPFSNYGYT
TRBJ2-2	14	TRBV12-3/TRBV12-4	PSSLGQGRSTGELF
TRBJ2-1	15	TRBV24-1	ATSDRPNTPGDNEQF
TRBJ2-1	10	TRBV30	AWERNYNEQF
TRBJ1-4	13	TRBV4-3	ASSPQRRGDEKLF
TRBJ1-2	11	TRBV7-2	ASSWDDGSGYT
TRBJ2-3	9	TRBV5-4	ASSLEDTQY
TRBJ2-5	13	TRBV10-2	ASGGLAGEVETQY
TRBJ1-1	13	TRBV7-2	ASSPGLIMNTEAF
TRBJ2-7	16	TRBV18	ASSRGTSGRYGSYEQY
TRBJ2-1	11	TRBV29-1	SVTGQRGNEQF
TRBJ2-1	15	TRBV12-3/TRBV12-4	ASSLRLASFSYNEQF
TRBJ2-2	11	TRBV11-1	ASSLDSTGELF
TRBJ2-1	14	TRBV6-2/TRBV6-3	ASSFGKIFMGNEQF
TRBJ2-5	13	TRBV4-2	ASSQGPYGGETQY
TRBJ2-1	12	TRBV18	ASSPPATTGEQF
TRBJ2-6	14	TRBV12-3/TRBV12-4	ASSLSGGLGANVLT
TRBJ1-1	12	TRBV28	ASSLPPGGPEAF
TRBJ2-7	13	TRBV2	ASTLSGAPSWEQY
TRBJ1-6	12	TRBV20-1	SASSGSVNSPLH
TRBJ1-6	11	TRBV5-1	ASSPGGYSPLH
TRBJ2-2	10	TRBV12-3/TRBV12-4	ASQLLAGEPF
TRBJ2-7	11	TRBV7-3	ASSLNQRDEQY
TRBJ2-7	8	TRBV5-4	ASKSSEQY
TRBJ1-6	13	TRBV20-1	SARDFTRRTSPLH
TRBJ2-1	15	TRBV5-1	ASSLVTSGRASNEQF
TRBJ2-2	15	TRBV4-2	ASSQDPASGGTGELF